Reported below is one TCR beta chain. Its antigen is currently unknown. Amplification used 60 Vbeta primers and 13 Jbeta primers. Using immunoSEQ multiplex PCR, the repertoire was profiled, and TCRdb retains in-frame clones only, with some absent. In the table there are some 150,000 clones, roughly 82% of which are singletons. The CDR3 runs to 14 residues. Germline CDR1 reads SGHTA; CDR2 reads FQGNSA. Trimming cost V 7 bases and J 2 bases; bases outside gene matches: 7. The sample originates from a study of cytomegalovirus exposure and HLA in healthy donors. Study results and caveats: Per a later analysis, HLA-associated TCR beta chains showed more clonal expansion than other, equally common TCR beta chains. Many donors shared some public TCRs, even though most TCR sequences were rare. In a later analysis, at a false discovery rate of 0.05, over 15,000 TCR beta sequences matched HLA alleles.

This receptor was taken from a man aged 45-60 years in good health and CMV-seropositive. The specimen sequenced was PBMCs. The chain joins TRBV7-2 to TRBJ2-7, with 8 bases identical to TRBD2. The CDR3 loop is CASTPGTRPYEQYF. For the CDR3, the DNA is TGTGCCAGCACCCCGGGGACTAGACCCTACGAGCAGTACTTC. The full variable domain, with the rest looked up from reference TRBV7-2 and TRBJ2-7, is GAGVSQSPSNKVTEKGKDVELRCDPISGHTALYWYRQSLGQGLEFLIYFQGNSAPDKSGLPSDRFSAERTGGSVSTLTIQRTQQEDSAVYLCASTPGTRPYEQYFGPGTRLTVT.